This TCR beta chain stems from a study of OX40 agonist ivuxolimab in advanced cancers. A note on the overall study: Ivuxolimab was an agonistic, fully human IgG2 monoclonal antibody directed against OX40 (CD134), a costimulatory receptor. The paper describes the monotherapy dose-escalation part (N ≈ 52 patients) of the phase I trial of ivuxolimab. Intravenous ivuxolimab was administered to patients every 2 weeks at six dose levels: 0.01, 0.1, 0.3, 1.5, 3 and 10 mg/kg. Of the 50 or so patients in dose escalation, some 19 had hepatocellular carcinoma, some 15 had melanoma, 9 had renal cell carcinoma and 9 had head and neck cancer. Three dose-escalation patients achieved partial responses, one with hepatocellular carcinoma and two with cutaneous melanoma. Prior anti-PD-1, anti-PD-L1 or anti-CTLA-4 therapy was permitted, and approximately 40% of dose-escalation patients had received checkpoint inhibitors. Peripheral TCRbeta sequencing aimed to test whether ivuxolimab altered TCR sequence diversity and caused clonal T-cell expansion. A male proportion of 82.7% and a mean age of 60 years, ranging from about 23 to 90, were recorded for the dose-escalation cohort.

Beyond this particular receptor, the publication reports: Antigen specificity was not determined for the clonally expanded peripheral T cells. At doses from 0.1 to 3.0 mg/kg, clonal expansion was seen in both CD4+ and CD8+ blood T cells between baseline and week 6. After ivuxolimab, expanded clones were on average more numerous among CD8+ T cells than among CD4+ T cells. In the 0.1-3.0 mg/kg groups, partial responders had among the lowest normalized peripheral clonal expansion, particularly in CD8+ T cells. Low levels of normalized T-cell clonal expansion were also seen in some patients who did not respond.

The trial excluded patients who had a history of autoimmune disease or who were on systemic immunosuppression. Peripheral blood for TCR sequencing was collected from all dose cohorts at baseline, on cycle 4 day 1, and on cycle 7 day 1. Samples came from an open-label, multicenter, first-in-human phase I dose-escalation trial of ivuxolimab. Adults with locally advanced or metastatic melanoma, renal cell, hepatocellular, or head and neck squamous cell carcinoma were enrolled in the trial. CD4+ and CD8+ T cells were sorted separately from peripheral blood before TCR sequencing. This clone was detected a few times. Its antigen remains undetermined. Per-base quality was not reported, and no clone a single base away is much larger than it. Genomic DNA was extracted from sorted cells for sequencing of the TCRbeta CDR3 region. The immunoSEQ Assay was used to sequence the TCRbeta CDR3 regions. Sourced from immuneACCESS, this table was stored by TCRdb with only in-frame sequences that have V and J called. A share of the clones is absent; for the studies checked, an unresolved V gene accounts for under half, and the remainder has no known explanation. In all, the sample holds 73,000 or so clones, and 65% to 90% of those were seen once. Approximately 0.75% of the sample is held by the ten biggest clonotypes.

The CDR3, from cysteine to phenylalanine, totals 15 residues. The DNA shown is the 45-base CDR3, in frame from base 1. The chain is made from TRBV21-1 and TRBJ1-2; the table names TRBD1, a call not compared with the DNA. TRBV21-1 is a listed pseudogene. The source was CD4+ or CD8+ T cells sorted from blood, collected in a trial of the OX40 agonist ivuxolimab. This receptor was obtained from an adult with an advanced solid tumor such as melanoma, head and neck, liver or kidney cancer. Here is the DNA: TGTGCCAGCAGCAGGGAACAGGGGGAAGACTATGGCTACACCTTC. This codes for CASSREQGEDYGYTF.